The 29 T cell receptor beta chains presented below share a single source sample, sequenced in a study of blood T cell repertoires in COVID-19. The assay was immunoSEQ multiplex PCR, and TCRdb's table has in-frame clones only and misses some. This sample has 25,000 to 40,000 clones, with 85% found just once. The sequencing input was peripheral blood. The receptors come from a woman in her fifties or sixties with active COVID-19.

The rearrangement uses TRBV6-4 and TRBJ2-2; no definite D call. This CDR3 contains 15 residues. The germline V gene encodes CDR1 MRHNA and CDR2 SNTAGT. The V end was cut by 2 bases, the J end by 6 bases, with 13 bases between. CDR3 amino acids: CASSDAGLASGELFF. The CDR3 nucleotides are TGTGCCAGCAGTGACGCCGGGTTAGCCTCCGGGGAGCTGTTTTTT.

This clone was observed a single time. CDR3 nucleotide sequence: TGCAGCGTTGGAGGGGCGGGACAGGGATTCGAGCAGTACTTC. Its protein is CSVGGAGQGFEQYF. This chain links TRBV29-1 with TRBJ2-7; 9 bases agree with TRBD1. Germline V gene sequence: CDR1 SQVTM, CDR2 ANQGSEA. This CDR3 contains 14 residues. V shed 4 bases and J 6 bases; nucleotides not matched to a gene: 10.

V is TRBV7-9 and J is TRBJ2-2; D is undetermined. The CDR3 has 16 residues. Germline V gives CDR1 SEHNR, CDR2 FQNEAQ (reference sequence). V was pared by 2 bases and J by 0 bases, with 10 bases between. This CDR3 is CASSLWARANTGELFF. Written as DNA, the CDR3 is TGTGCCAGCAGCTTATGGGCGAGAGCGAACACCGGGGAGCTGTTTTTT.

J is TRBJ2-7 and V is TRBV13; 8 bases are a match to TRBD2. Germline V CDR1 and CDR2: PRHDT, FYEKMQ (reference sequence). This CDR3 has 13 residues. The V and J ends lost 5 bases and 6 bases, in that order; junction bases with no gene match: 6. CDR3 sequence: CASSPRGGLEQYF. CDR3 coding DNA: TGTGCCAGCAGCCCCCGGGGGGGCCTCGAGCAGTACTTC.

V usage is TRBV27 and J usage is TRBJ2-7, with 10 bases identical to TRBD2. V lost 0 bases to trimming and J lost 5 bases; unmatched junction nucleotides: 7. The CDR3 is made up of 16 amino acids. CDR1 and CDR2 (germline): MNHEY, SMNVEV (reference sequence). DNA of the CDR3: TGTGCCAGCAGTTTATCCGCTAGCGGGAGTCGGAACGAGCAGTACTTC. As protein: CASSLSASGSRNEQYF.

The rearrangement joins TRBV5-1 to TRBJ1-4, with 9 bases that match TRBD1. V shed 0 bases, J shed 8 bases, and the junction held 5 bases outside the gene matches. Germline V lookup: CDR1 SGHRS, CDR2 YFSETQ. The CDR3 length is 15 residues. The CDR3 region has the DNA TGCGCCAGCAGCTTGGAATCCGGGACAGGGGAAAAACTGTTTTTT. Its translation is CASSLESGTGEKLFF.

This chain uses TRBV9 with TRBJ2-1, with 7 bases lining up with TRBD1. CDR1 SGDLS and CDR2 YYNGEE come from the germline V gene. V shed 4 bases, J shed 6 bases, and the junction held 4 bases outside the gene matches. This CDR3 region has 13 residues. CDR3 nucleotides: TGTGCCAGCAGCATCGGGACAGCCAATGAGCAGTTCTTC. This translates into CASSIGTANEQFF.

This chain connects TRBV3-1 (or the pseudogene TRBV3-2) to TRBJ2-1; no firm D call. Germline V gives CDR1 LGHDT, CDR2 YNNKEL (reference sequence). CDR3 size: 12 residues. The V and J ends lost 1 base and 11 bases respectively, with 9 bases between them. The CDR3 region is CASSQAEIQQFF. The CDR3 DNA reads as TGTGCCAGCAGCCAAGCTGAGATTCAGCAGTTCTTC.

This chain links TRBV19 with TRBJ2-1; the match to TRBD2 covers 9 bases. CDR3 length: 16 residues. V lost 0 bases and J lost 4; bases outside the gene matches: 4. In germline, CDR1 is LNHDA, CDR2 SQIVND (reference sequence). CDR3 nucleotide sequence: TGTGCCAGTAGTATAGATAGCGGGAGATGGTACAATGAGCAGTTCTTC. Translated, it gives CASSIDSGRWYNEQFF. The entire variable domain, with the rest obtained from reference TRBV19 and TRBJ2-1, is as follows: DGGITQSPKYLFRKEGQNVTLSCEQNLNHDAMYWYRQDPGQGLRLIYYSQIVNDFQKGDIAEGYSVSREKKESFPLTVTSAQKNPTAFYLCASSIDSGRWYNEQFFGPGTRLTVL.

The chain carries TRBV28 and TRBJ1-4; a possible D gene is TRBD1 (5 bases). Germline V gene sequence: CDR1 MDHEN, CDR2 SYDVKM. V was pared by 6 bases and J by 0 bases, with 11 bases between. This CDR3 region has 15 residues. Here the CDR3 DNA reads TGTGCCAGCAGCCGGGCAGGGTCAACTAATGAAAAACTGTTTTTT. Protein: CASSRAGSTNEKLFF. Full variable domain (outside the CDR3, taken from reference TRBV28 and TRBJ1-4): DVKVTQSSRYLVKRTGEKVFLECVQDMDHENMFWYRQDPGLGLRLIYFSYDVKMKEKGDIPEGYSVSREKKERFSLILESASTNQTSMYLCASSRAGSTNEKLFFGSGTQLSVL.

V is TRBV20-1 and J is TRBJ2-7, with a possible D match to TRBD2 (5 bases). The CDR3 has 11 residues. Germline lookup yields CDR1 DFQATT and CDR2 SNEGSKA (reference sequence). CDR3 sequence: CSSGLVYEQYF. CDR3 sequence (DNA): TGCAGCTCTGGACTCGTCTACGAGCAGTACTTC.

The chain has TRBV25-1 and TRBJ2-1; 10 bases are shared with TRBD2. The CDR3 has 16 amino acids. From germline, CDR1 is MGHDK and CDR2 SYGVNS. The V gene end was trimmed by 2 bases and the J gene end by 1 base; junction bases not matched to a gene: 2. The CDR3: CASSESGGGSYNEQFF. The CDR3 DNA reads TGTGCCAGCAGTGAAAGCGGGGGGGGGTCCTACAATGAGCAGTTCTTC.

The chain links TRBV25-1 to TRBJ1-3; weak D call: TRBD1 (6 bases). V lost 1 base to trimming and J lost 2 bases, with 15 bases between them. CDR1 is MGHDK and CDR2 is SYGVNS in the germline V gene. The CDR3 has 17 residues. CDR3 protein: CASSESPAGVTGNTIYF. CDR3 nucleotide sequence: TGTGCCAGCAGTGAATCCCCGGCAGGGGTAACTGGAAACACCATATATTTT.

The chain carries TRBV6-1 and TRBJ1-1; D not certain. With 3 bases removed from V and 1 base from J, the gap between germline ends came to 6 bases. CDR3 length: 13 amino acids. Germline V gene lookup returns CDR1 MNHNS and CDR2 SASEGT. CDR3 in amino acids: CASSDRPNTEAFF. The CDR3 DNA is TGTGCCAGCAGTGACAGGCCGAACACTGAAGCTTTCTTT.

The rearrangement links TRBV10-3 to TRBJ2-1; TRBD1 aligns across 8 bases. J was trimmed by 6 bases and V by 6 bases; bases with no gene match: 7. The CDR3 length is 14 residues. Germline V lookup: CDR1 ENHRY, CDR2 SYGVKD. CDR3 region: CAIRRTGNGNEQFF. For the CDR3, the DNA is TGTGCCATCAGACGGACAGGGAATGGCAATGAGCAGTTCTTC.

The genes are TRBV5-6 and TRBJ1-3; a weak D match, TRBD1 (5 bases). V lost 5 bases to trimming and J lost 1 base, with 7 bases between them. This CDR3 is 13 amino acids long. Germline CDR1 and CDR2: SGHDT and YYEEEE. The CDR3 region is CASSQGSGNTIYF. CDR3 bases: TGTGCCAGCAGTCAGGGATCTGGAAACACCATATATTTT.

This clone was counted only a few times. The CDR3 DNA reads TGTGCCAGCAGCTTGGAAGGGGGCAGGTACGAGCAGTACTTC. It is translated as CASSLEGGRYEQYF. The gene calls are TRBV5-6 and TRBJ2-7; 7 positions match TRBD1. This CDR3 is 14 amino acids long. With 0 bases clipped from V and 4 bases from J, the junction kept 4 bases outside the gene matches. CDR1 SGHDT and CDR2 YYEEEE come from the germline V gene. Looking up the rest from reference TRBV5-6 and TRBJ2-7 gives the full variable domain: DAGVTQSPTHLIKTRGQQVTLRCSPKSGHDTVSWYQQALGQGPQFIFQYYEEEERQRGNFPDRFSGHQFPNYSSELNVNALLLGDSALYLCASSLEGGRYEQYFGPGTRLTVT.

The V and J genes are TRBV11-3 and TRBJ2-3; 13 nucleotides align to TRBD2. The V and J ends lost 5 bases and 0 bases, in that order; junction bases with no gene match: 5. Germline V CDR1 and CDR2: SGHNT, YENEEA. This CDR3 region has 17 residues. CDR3 residues: CASSRRTSGSSTDTQYF. The CDR3, as DNA: TGTGCCAGCAGCCGTAGGACTAGCGGGAGTAGCACAGATACGCAGTATTTT.

The chain recombines TRBV6-2 or TRBV6-3 with TRBJ2-3; 9 nucleotides agree with TRBD2. The CDR3 loop spans 16 amino acids. Germline assignment: CDR1 MNHEY and CDR2 SVGEGT. V lost 2 bases, J lost 4 bases, and 7 bases stayed unmatched. For the CDR3, the DNA is TGTGCCAGCAGTTACCGTAGCGGGGGCTTACCAGATACGCAGTATTTT. Translating it yields CASSYRSGGLPDTQYF.

This rearrangement joins TRBV3-1 (or the pseudogene TRBV3-2) to TRBJ2-3; 7 nucleotides align to TRBD2. Looked up from germline, CDR1 is LGHDT and CDR2 is YNNKEL (reference sequence). This CDR3 region has 16 residues. The V segment lost 0 bases and the J segment 4 bases; nucleotides outside the gene matches: 7. In DNA, the CDR3 is TGTGCCAGCAGCCAAGAATCCAGCGGGGTCGCAGATACGCAGTATTTT. As protein: CASSQESSGVADTQYF.

This clone turned up a few times. This chain links TRBV7-3 with TRBJ2-2, with D perhaps matching TRBD2 (7 bases). The CDR3 covers 17 residues. Germline CDR1 and CDR2: SGHTA and FQGTGA. The ends were cut back, 5 bases at V and 1 base at J, with 17 bases in the middle. The CDR3, as DNA: TGTGCCAGCAGCCCCAAGGGCGGGGGCCTGAACACCGGGGAGCTGTTTTTT. It yields the protein CASSPKGGGLNTGELFF.

Here the CDR3 reads CASSDKVGGGPQHF. CDR3 DNA: TGTGCCAGCAGTGATAAAGTCGGAGGAGGACCCCAGCATTTT. This chain uses TRBV6-1 with TRBJ1-5; unclear D gene. The CDR3 sequence is 14 residues long. CDR1 is MNHNS, CDR2 SASEGT, per germline. With 3 bases removed from V and 10 bases from J, the gap between germline ends came to 16 bases.

The chain uses TRBV11-2 and TRBJ2-7; TRBD1 matches at 8 bases. Losses at the gene ends were 5 bases for V and 1 base for J; bases not matched to a gene: 7. Germline V CDR1 and CDR2: SGHAT, FQNNGV. The CDR3 extends over 15 amino acids. The CDR3 DNA reads TGTGCCAGCAGCCTTTCGACAGGGGAATCCTACGAGCAGTACTTC. Translation gives CASSLSTGESYEQYF.

The chain recombines TRBV7-6 with TRBJ2-1; D is perhaps TRBD2 (5 bases). Looked up from germline, CDR1 is SGHVS and CDR2 is FNYEAQ. Between the trimmed V and J ends, which lost 4 bases and 9 bases, there was a span of 13 bases. CDR3 length equals 13 residues. The CDR3 DNA sequence: TGTGCCAGCAGCTCCCTCCTGGAGGTTGAGCAGTTCTTC. Its protein is CASSSLLEVEQFF.

This chain connects TRBV5-4 to TRBJ2-6, with 9 bases fitting TRBD1. J was trimmed by 0 bases and V by 4 bases; bases with no gene match: 8. This CDR3 has 18 amino acids. From germline, CDR1 is SGHNT and CDR2 YYREEE (reference sequence). The CDR3 DNA reads as TGTGCCAGCAGCGGCGGACAGGGGCCGGGCTCTGGGGCCAACGTCCTGACTTTC. Encoded protein: CASSGGQGPGSGANVLTF.

The rearrangement links TRBV19 to TRBJ2-5, with a possible D match to TRBD2 (5 bases). The V gene lost 1 base and the J gene lost 5 bases, with 11 bases spanning the gap. CDR1 is LNHDA and CDR2 is SQIVND in the germline V gene (reference sequence). The CDR3 totals 14 residues. CDR3 residues: CASSIGGFMETQYF. The CDR3 nucleotides read TGTGCCAGTAGTATAGGAGGGTTCATGGAGACCCAGTACTTC.

CDR3 sequence: CAISEVAGGSTDTQYF. For the CDR3, the DNA is TGTGCCATCAGTGAGGTAGCGGGGGGCTCCACAGATACGCAGTATTTT. The chain couples TRBV10-3 to TRBJ2-3, with 10 bases identical to TRBD2. This CDR3 has 16 amino acids. V trimming: 2 bases; J trimming: 2 bases; junction bases outside the gene matches: 4. Looked up from germline, CDR1 is ENHRY and CDR2 is SYGVKD.

The rearrangement links TRBV28 to TRBJ2-1; tentatively, D is TRBD1 (5 bases). CDR3 length equals 16 residues. The V end lost 3 bases, the J end lost 7 bases, and 19 bases lay between the germline ends. CDR1 MDHEN and CDR2 SYDVKM come from the germline V gene. The CDR3 DNA follows: TGTGCCAGCAGTTTTAAGGGGCTGGTCGGAACTAATGAGCAGTTCTTC. Protein sequence: CASSFKGLVGTNEQFF.

V gene TRBV9 combines with J gene TRBJ1-6, with a possible D match to TRBD1 (6 bases). V dropped 5 bases and J dropped 7 bases, with 13 bases sitting between them. Per germline, CDR1 SGDLS and CDR2 YYNGEE. This CDR3 spans 14 amino acids. CDR3 DNA sequence: TGTGCCAGCAGTTTGACAGGCCTGAATTCACCCCTCCACTTT. Protein product: CASSLTGLNSPLHF.